Listed below are T cell receptor beta chains from one sample, sequenced in a study of cytotoxic CD8 clonotypes in ibrutinib-treated CLL. The protocol was immunoSEQ multiplex PCR, while the TCRdb copy is restricted to in-frame clones and leaves out a portion. Of about 12,000 clones listed, 65% to 85% are singletons. This specimen was PBMCs, taken at disease progression, from a patient treated with ibrutinib. Source of these receptors: a human donor with chronic lymphocytic leukemia. Each CDR3 is given with its conserved first and last residue. The order of the fields is V gene, clone size, D gene, J gene, CDR3 length, CDR3 DNA, CDR3 protein. A D gene is named only where the DNA matches it firmly. Clone size is stated in some rows and not others, as once, few, many or a class when expanded.

v_call: TRBV19
clone_size: .
d_call: TRBD2
j_call: TRBJ2-7
cdr3_length: 13
cdr3_nt: TGTGCCAGTAGTGAGCGGGACTACCACGAGCAGTACTTC
cdr3_aa: CASSERDYHEQYF

v_call: TRBV5-6
clone_size: .
d_call: .
j_call: TRBJ2-5
cdr3_length: 16
cdr3_nt: TGTGCCAGCAGCCTCTACGGCCCGGCGGGTCGGGAGACCCAGTACTTC
cdr3_aa: CASSLYGPAGRETQYF

v_call: TRBV30
clone_size: .
d_call: .
j_call: TRBJ2-3
cdr3_length: 14
cdr3_nt: TGTGCCTGGAGTGTAAACTCACTTGGAGATACGCAGTATTTT
cdr3_aa: CAWSVNSLGDTQYF

v_call: TRBV7-9
clone_size: .
d_call: .
j_call: TRBJ2-7
cdr3_length: 13
cdr3_nt: TGTGCCAGCAGCTTAGTGAGTTCCTACGAGCAGTACTTC
cdr3_aa: CASSLVSSYEQYF

v_call: TRBV28
clone_size: once
d_call: .
j_call: TRBJ1-1
cdr3_length: 15
cdr3_nt: TGTGCCAGCACCCCGAGTCTTGGGGGCCCCACTGAAGCTTTCTTT
cdr3_aa: CASTPSLGGPTEAFF

v_call: TRBV7-8
clone_size: .
d_call: TRBD2
j_call: TRBJ2-1
cdr3_length: 18
cdr3_nt: TGTGCCAGCAGCGCCACTAGCGGGAGGAGGGTCATGGTCGATGAGCAGTTCTTC
cdr3_aa: CASSATSGRRVMVDEQFF

v_call: TRBV6-5
clone_size: .
d_call: .
j_call: TRBJ2-7
cdr3_length: 14
cdr3_nt: TGTGCCAGCAGTTACTCAAACGAAATCTACGAGCAGTACTTC
cdr3_aa: CASSYSNEIYEQYF

v_call: TRBV27
clone_size: few
d_call: .
j_call: TRBJ1-5
cdr3_length: 15
cdr3_nt: TGTGCCAGCAGACCAGGGGAACAGGGACTTTTGGCCCAGCATTTT
cdr3_aa: CASRPGEQGLLAQHF

v_call: TRBV5-1
clone_size: .
d_call: TRBD2
j_call: TRBJ2-7
cdr3_length: 14
cdr3_nt: TGCGCCAGCAGCTTGGCGGGAGGGGGGGACGAGCAGTACTTC
cdr3_aa: CASSLAGGGDEQYF

v_call: TRBV28
clone_size: few
d_call: .
j_call: TRBJ2-4
cdr3_length: 14
cdr3_nt: TGTGCCAGCATCCCCGGAGGCGCCAAAAACATTCAGTACTTC
cdr3_aa: CASIPGGAKNIQYF

v_call: TRBV2
clone_size: .
d_call: TRBD1
j_call: TRBJ1-5
cdr3_length: 14
cdr3_nt: TGTGCCAGCAGCGGGACAGGGAGGGTTCAGCCCCAGCATTTT
cdr3_aa: CASSGTGRVQPQHF

v_call: TRBV5-6
clone_size: .
d_call: .
j_call: TRBJ2-1
cdr3_length: 13
cdr3_nt: TGTGCCAGCAGCTTGGACCCAGCGGATGAGCAGTTCTTC
cdr3_aa: CASSLDPADEQFF

v_call: TRBV10-3
clone_size: once
d_call: .
j_call: TRBJ1-2
cdr3_length: 15
cdr3_nt: TGTGCCATCAGTGATGGGGCTGCCGACGACTATGGCTACACCTTC
cdr3_aa: CAISDGAADDYGYTF

v_call: TRBV28
clone_size: .
d_call: .
j_call: TRBJ1-2
cdr3_length: 15
cdr3_nt: TGTGCCAGCAGGTCGGGGGACTTAGGCCTCTATGGCTACACCTTC
cdr3_aa: CASRSGDLGLYGYTF

v_call: TRBV18
clone_size: .
d_call: TRBD1
j_call: TRBJ2-2
cdr3_length: 15
cdr3_nt: TGTGCCAGCTCACCAATTTCAGGGGGCACCGGGGAGCTGTTTTTT
cdr3_aa: CASSPISGGTGELFF

v_call: TRBV10-2
clone_size: .
d_call: .
j_call: TRBJ1-3
cdr3_length: 20
cdr3_nt: TGCGCCAGCAGTGAATCCAAGGGTCAGCGGGGGCCCCTACCTGGAAACACCATATATTTT
cdr3_aa: CASSESKGQRGPLPGNTIYF

v_call: TRBV11-1
clone_size: .
d_call: .
j_call: TRBJ2-7
cdr3_length: 13
cdr3_nt: TGTGCCAGCAGCCAGAATACACGGTACGAGCAGTACTTC
cdr3_aa: CASSQNTRYEQYF

v_call: TRBV7-9
clone_size: .
d_call: .
j_call: TRBJ2-7
cdr3_length: 11
cdr3_nt: TGTGCCAGCAGCAGCGTTTACGAGCAGTACTTC
cdr3_aa: CASSSVYEQYF

v_call: TRBV7-9
clone_size: .
d_call: .
j_call: TRBJ2-1
cdr3_length: 14
cdr3_nt: TGTGCCAGCAGCCCACGGACGGAATACAATGAGCAGTTCTTC
cdr3_aa: CASSPRTEYNEQFF

v_call: TRBV4-1
clone_size: .
d_call: .
j_call: TRBJ1-5
cdr3_length: 16
cdr3_nt: TGCGCCAGCAGCCAAAGTAGGACGAGGGGCAATCAGCCCCAGCATTTT
cdr3_aa: CASSQSRTRGNQPQHF

v_call: TRBV11-2
clone_size: .
d_call: .
j_call: TRBJ2-7
cdr3_length: 13
cdr3_nt: TGTGCCAGCAGCTTAGGGGGACGTTACGAGCAGTACTTC
cdr3_aa: CASSLGGRYEQYF

v_call: TRBV5-1
clone_size: .
d_call: .
j_call: TRBJ2-3
cdr3_length: 14
cdr3_nt: TGCGCCAGCAGTGCGGGACCCGTCACAGATACGCAGTATTTT
cdr3_aa: CASSAGPVTDTQYF

v_call: TRBV13
clone_size: .
d_call: .
j_call: TRBJ1-2
cdr3_length: 9
cdr3_nt: TGTGCCACCCAGGAGGGCTACACCTTC
cdr3_aa: CATQEGYTF

v_call: TRBV18
clone_size: .
d_call: .
j_call: TRBJ1-5
cdr3_length: 15
cdr3_nt: TGTGCCAGCTCACCACGCCCGGACACCAATCAGCCCCAGCATTTT
cdr3_aa: CASSPRPDTNQPQHF

v_call: TRBV7-3
clone_size: .
d_call: .
j_call: TRBJ2-1
cdr3_length: 15
cdr3_nt: TGTGCCAGCAGCTTAGACCAGTCCTCCTACAATGAGCAGTTCTTC
cdr3_aa: CASSLDQSSYNEQFF

v_call: TRBV10-2
clone_size: .
d_call: .
j_call: TRBJ1-3
cdr3_length: 16
cdr3_nt: TGCGCCAGCAGTGAGTCGGAGGGTGACTCTGGAAACACCATATATTTT
cdr3_aa: CASSESEGDSGNTIYF

v_call: TRBV30
clone_size: .
d_call: TRBD1
j_call: TRBJ1-3
cdr3_length: 14
cdr3_nt: TGTGCCTGTATGGGACAGATATTTGGAAACACCATATATTTT
cdr3_aa: CACMGQIFGNTIYF

v_call: TRBV7-9
clone_size: .
d_call: .
j_call: TRBJ2-1
cdr3_length: 11
cdr3_nt: TGTGCCAGCAGCTACCAGGGGAATTGGTTCTTC
cdr3_aa: CASSYQGNWFF

v_call: TRBV14
clone_size: once
d_call: .
j_call: TRBJ1-4
cdr3_length: 16
cdr3_nt: TGTGCCAGCAGCCGTTTGCTCAGTGCAACTAATGAAAAACTGTTTTTT
cdr3_aa: CASSRLLSATNEKLFF

v_call: TRBV6-6
clone_size: .
d_call: .
j_call: TRBJ2-7
cdr3_length: 11
cdr3_nt: TGTGCCAGCAGTTATCTAGCCGAGCAGTACTTC
cdr3_aa: CASSYLAEQYF

v_call: TRBV5-8
clone_size: .
d_call: TRBD2
j_call: TRBJ2-1
cdr3_length: 16
cdr3_nt: TGTGCCAGCAGCCCGCTGGGCGGGAGTAGCTACAATGAGCAGTTCTTC
cdr3_aa: CASSPLGGSSYNEQFF

v_call: TRBV29-1
clone_size: .
d_call: TRBD2
j_call: TRBJ2-7
cdr3_length: 13
cdr3_nt: TGCAGCGCCCAGGGAGCGGGATCCTACGAGCAGTACTTC
cdr3_aa: CSAQGAGSYEQYF

v_call: TRBV11-3
clone_size: .
d_call: TRBD2
j_call: TRBJ2-1
cdr3_length: 15
cdr3_nt: TGTGCCAGCAGCTTAGGACTAGCGGGGTACAATGAGCAGTTCTTC
cdr3_aa: CASSLGLAGYNEQFF

v_call: TRBV6-1
clone_size: .
d_call: .
j_call: TRBJ2-5
cdr3_length: 14
cdr3_nt: TGTGCCAGCAGTGAATGGTTAGGGGAAGAGACCCAGTACTTC
cdr3_aa: CASSEWLGEETQYF

v_call: TRBV11-2
clone_size: .
d_call: .
j_call: TRBJ2-1
cdr3_length: 11
cdr3_nt: TGTGCCAGCAGCTTCCGCAATGAGCAGTTCTTC
cdr3_aa: CASSFRNEQFF

v_call: TRBV11-2
clone_size: .
d_call: .
j_call: TRBJ1-4
cdr3_length: 14
cdr3_nt: TGTGCCAGCAGCTTAGGGGTCAGCGGTGAAAAACTGTTTTTT
cdr3_aa: CASSLGVSGEKLFF

v_call: TRBV9
clone_size: .
d_call: .
j_call: TRBJ1-4
cdr3_length: 15
cdr3_nt: TGTGCCAGCAGCCCTGAGGGACTGGATAATGAAAAACTGTTTTTT
cdr3_aa: CASSPEGLDNEKLFF

v_call: TRBV7-9
clone_size: .
d_call: TRBD1
j_call: TRBJ1-4
cdr3_length: 18
cdr3_nt: TGTGCCAGCAGCTTAGGCTGGACAGGGGGGGCAACTAATGAAAAACTGTTTTTT
cdr3_aa: CASSLGWTGGATNEKLFF

v_call: TRBV6-5
clone_size: .
d_call: TRBD1
j_call: TRBJ1-4
cdr3_length: 14
cdr3_nt: TGTGCCAGCAGTTCTAGGACAGGGGTGTTAAAACTGTTTTTT
cdr3_aa: CASSSRTGVLKLFF